The present T cell receptor beta chain was sequenced within a study of immune evolution from preneoplasia to lung adenocarcinoma. TCRdb's table, derived via immunoSEQ multiplex PCR, lists solely in-frame clones and lacks some. The sample lists approximately 4,000 clones, 86% seen once, with roughly 3.6% in the top ten. General observations from the study: Top clone frequencies peaked in normal lung, apparently declining through invasive adenocarcinoma.

As for this clone: Its target is unknown.

Macro-dissection enriched premalignant or tumor cells before nucleic acid extraction. The clonotype was recovered from an older donor with lung adenocarcinoma. The sample taken for sequencing was FFPE minimally invasive lung adenocarcinoma tissue.

The CDR3: CASSLGADNEQYF. The CDR3 nucleotides read TGTGCCAGCAGCTTAGGTGCCGACAACGAGCAGTACTTC. The chain links TRBV7-9 to TRBJ2-7; D gene uncertain. The germline CDR1 and CDR2 sequences are SEHNR and FQNEAQ (reference sequence). Between the trimmed V and J ends, which lost 1 base and 5 bases, there was a span of 9 bases. The CDR3 consists of 13 residues.